The clone carrying this T cell receptor (beta chain) appeared a few times. Described treatment: oral pan-JAK inhibitor, 5-10 mg twice daily. The source of the sample is a study of CD8+ T cells in alopecia areata. Germline CDR1 and CDR2: MNHEY and SMNVEV (reference sequence). V lost 5 bases, J lost 2 bases, and 7 bases stayed unmatched. The CDR3 totals 15 residues. RNA was extracted and reverse transcribed into cDNA as the sequencing template. Assay: immunoSEQ multiplex PCR; the TCRdb copy retains only in-frame clones and omits some. The sample shows 170,000 or so clones, about 60% of them seen only once.

The chain combines TRBV27 with TRBJ2-5, with 8 bases aligning to TRBD2. This sequence originates from a human donor with alopecia areata. This sample comprised CD8+ T cells sorted from blood, obtained at week 24, from a patient treated with tofacitinib. CDR3 region: CASSPATSVQETQYF. The CDR3 nucleotides read TGTGCCAGCAGTCCGGCGACTAGCGTTCAAGAGACCCAGTACTTC.